The 13 T cell receptor beta chains below all came from one sample that was sequenced in a study of blood T cells in healthy people across ages. The authors ran a second PCR of about 7 to 11 cycles using a sample-barcoded 5' primer and a J-beta primer mix. TCRdb re-derived calls from the 5' RACE reads in MiXCR, one entry per CDR3 protein. The sample has 710,000 or so distinct CDR3 sequences, 20% to 25% seen once; the top ten hold about 22%. The source material was blood. The receptor source for this set is a man aged 65 to 85 in good health.

The rearrangement links TRBV14 to TRBJ1-1; weak D call: TRBD1 (5 bases). The CDR3 extends over 13 amino acids. Germline CDR1 and CDR2: SGHDN and FVKESK. Trimming cost V 3 bases and J 11 bases, with 16 bases left between them. The CDR3 region has the DNA TGTGCCAGCAGCCACAGACAGACCCCTGGGGCTTTCTTT. Translation gives CASSHRQTPGAFF. Full variable domain (remainder filled in from reference TRBV14 and TRBJ1-1): EAGVTQFPSHSVIEKGQTVTLRCDPISGHDNLYWYRRVMGKEIKFLLHFVKESKQDESGMPNNRFLAERTGGTYSTLKVQPAELEDSGVYFCASSHRQTPGAFFGQGTRLTVV.

The sample holds a few counts of this clonotype. The chain is built from TRBV5-1 and TRBJ2-2, with D perhaps TRBD2 (5 bases). CDR1 is SGHRS and CDR2 is YFSETQ in the germline V gene. This CDR3 is built from 15 residues. V was cut by 1 base and J by 0 bases, with 7 bases left in between. The CDR3 loop reads CASSLKRSNTGELFF. Written as DNA, the CDR3 is TGCGCCAGCAGCTTGAAGCGGTCGAACACCGGGGAGCTGTTTTTT. Variable domain in full (rest from reference TRBV5-1 and TRBJ2-2): KAGVTQTPRYLIKTRGQQVTLSCSPISGHRSVSWYQQTPGQGLQFLFEYFSETQRNKGNFPGRFSGRQFSNSRSEMNVSTLELGDSALYLCASSLKRSNTGELFFGEGSRLTVL.

V gene TRBV3-1 combines with J gene TRBJ1-4, with D possibly matching TRBD1 (5 bases). V lost 2 bases and J 0 bases, leaving 16 bases between the germline ends. The CDR3 length is 18 residues. Germline CDR1 is LGHDT and CDR2 is YNNKEL (reference sequence). CDR3 residues: CASSQIWGRNATNEKLFF. As DNA, the CDR3 is TGTGCCAGCAGCCAAATTTGGGGCAGGAATGCAACTAATGAAAAACTGTTTTTT.

This chain uses TRBV7-9 with TRBJ1-1; 8 bases fit TRBD1. Germline V lookup: CDR1 SEHNR, CDR2 FQNEAQ (reference sequence). The CDR3 is 17 amino acids. V lost 6 bases and J lost 0; bases outside the gene matches: 12. The CDR3 region is CASSASDGQGLNTEAFF. CDR3 coding DNA: TGTGCCAGCAGTGCAAGCGACGGACAGGGTTTGAACACTGAAGCTTTCTTT.

The V gene is TRBV12-3 or TRBV12-4, the J gene TRBJ2-7; D is perhaps TRBD1 or TRBD2 (5 bases each). V was pared by 5 bases and J by 3 bases, with 14 bases between. The CDR3 extends over 14 amino acids. The CDR3 sequence is CASSPGTFIYEQYF. The CDR3 bases are TGTGCCAGCAGTCCAGGGACGTTTATCTACGAGCAGTACTTC.

This clonotype was recorded a few times. This chain uses TRBV10-3 with TRBJ1-4; 10 positions agree with TRBD1. The CDR3 has 13 residues. Unmatched junction bases numbered 2, after V lost 6 bases and J lost 7 bases. Germline lookup yields CDR1 ENHRY and CDR2 SYGVKD. CDR3 sequence: CAIRGTGVEKLFF. In nucleotides, the CDR3 is TGTGCCATCAGGGGGACAGGGGTTGAAAAACTGTTTTTT.

This clonotype was counted ten times or more. The rearrangement links TRBV6-2 or TRBV6-3 to TRBJ2-1, with a weak D call TRBD1 (6 bases). V was pared by 6 bases and J by 4 bases, with 19 bases between. The CDR3 contains 16 residues. CDR1 is MNHEY and CDR2 is SVGEGT in the germline V gene. This CDR3 reads CASSLQYGGQYNEQFF. As DNA, the CDR3 is TGTGCCAGCAGCCTACAATATGGGGGACAATACAATGAGCAGTTCTTC.

The chain links TRBV12-3 or TRBV12-4 to TRBJ1-2; D gene uncertain. V shed 6 bases and J shed 8 bases, with 7 bases lying between them. The CDR3 totals 10 residues. In DNA, the CDR3 is TGTGCCAGCAGCCGCCTGGGCTACACCTTC. It yields the protein CASSRLGYTF.

The genes are TRBV5-1 and TRBJ2-5; tentatively, D is TRBD1 (6 bases). V gave up 3 bases and J gave up 2 bases, with 17 bases separating them. The length of the CDR3 is 16 residues. The V gene's germline CDR1 is SGHRS and CDR2 YFSETQ. The CDR3: CASSWDRDKQQETQYF. In DNA, the CDR3 is TGCGCCAGCAGCTGGGACCGGGACAAGCAACAAGAGACCCAGTACTTC.

This chain connects TRBV5-4 to TRBJ2-1; no reliable D call. The CDR3 contains 16 residues. V lost 0 bases to trimming and J lost 0 bases, with 10 bases between them. CDR1 and CDR2 from the germline V gene are SGHNT and YYREEE (reference sequence). The CDR3 is CASSLDRQSSYNEQFF. The CDR3 DNA follows: TGTGCCAGCAGCTTGGATCGGCAGAGCTCCTACAATGAGCAGTTCTTC.

CDR3: CASSPARGPYEQYF. CDR3 nucleotide sequence: TGTGCCAGCAGTCCCGCCCGGGGGCCCTACGAGCAGTACTTC. The V call is TRBV28, the J call TRBJ2-7; tentatively, D is TRBD1 or TRBD2 (6 bases each). The germline CDR1 and CDR2 sequences are MDHEN and SYDVKM. CDR3 length: 14 residues. V was cut by 5 bases and J by 2 bases, with 13 bases left in between.

This chain uses TRBV28 with TRBJ1-3, with 8 bases identical to TRBD1. CDR3 length equals 14 residues. V lost 6 bases to trimming and J lost 5 bases; unmatched junction nucleotides: 6. Germline CDR1 and CDR2: MDHEN and SYDVKM. The CDR3, as DNA: TGTGCCAGCAGCCGCGGACAGGGAAGAAACACCATATATTTT. This translates into CASSRGQGRNTIYF.

The V gene is TRBV20-1, the J gene TRBJ2-7; D might be TRBD1 or TRBD2, each matching 6 bases. The CDR3 has 15 amino acids. V was shortened by 6 bases and J by 2 bases, with 20 bases between the two germline ends. Germline-derived CDR1 and CDR2 are DFQATT and SNEGSKA (reference sequence). CDR3 sequence: CSAEVPGAQTYEQYF. CDR3 nucleotide sequence: TGCAGTGCCGAAGTTCCGGGGGCTCAAACCTACGAGCAGTACTTC.